The 15 T cell receptor beta chains below were found in one sample sequenced in a study of T cell clonality in common variable immunodeficiency. The assay was immunoSEQ multiplex PCR, and TCRdb's table has in-frame clones only and misses some. Sampling found 50,000 to 65,000 clones, none seen once. The specimen sequenced was peripheral blood mononuclear cells. These receptor sequences come from a person aged 18 to 70 in good health.

This clone has at least ten counts. The read falls 3 residues short of the CDR3 end, and the missing part is taken from the germline J gene. The chain has TRBV19 and TRBJ1-6; D is perhaps TRBD1 (5 bases). The germline V gene encodes CDR1 LNHDA and CDR2 SQIVND (reference sequence). Between the trimmed V and J ends, which lost 6 bases and 7 bases, there was a span of 10 bases. This CDR3 has 13 amino acids. The DNA read from the CDR3 is TGTGCCAGTAGGAGGGAGGGGAATTCACCC. It translates to CASRREGNSP. The entire CDR3 reads CASRREGNSPLHF.

This clone appeared a few times. CDR3 bases read: TGTGCCAGCAGCTTAGATAGCGGGGGGTACAATGAG. It codes for CASSLDSGGYNE. Given in full, the CDR3 is CASSLDSGGYNEQFF. This chain joins TRBV7-6 and TRBJ2-1, with 10 bases that match TRBD2. The CDR3 end lies 3 residues beyond the end of the read and is filled in from the germline J gene. Germline V gene data show CDR1 as SGHVS and CDR2 as FNYEAQ. CDR3 length: 15 residues. The ends lost 1 base at V and 4 bases at J; junction bases unmatched: 1. Supplemented by reference TRBV7-6 and TRBJ2-1, the full variable domain reads GAGVSQSPRYKVTKRGQDVALRCDPISGHVSLYWYRQALGQGPEFLTYFNYEAQQDKSGLPNDRFSAERPEGSISTLTIQRTEQRDSAMYRCASSLDSGGYNEQFFGPGTRLTVL.

This clone was observed at least ten times. The read terminates 3 residues ahead of where the CDR3 ends, so the germline J gene completes it. The V call is TRBV6-4, the J call TRBJ1-2; 12 positions agree with TRBD1. The germline V gene encodes CDR1 MRHNA and CDR2 SNTAGT. The CDR3 loop spans 15 amino acids. Trimming removed 2 bases from V and 7 bases from J; junction bases left unmatched: 5. CDR3 amino acids: CASSDPGTGGGGYTF. The sequenced part of the CDR3 DNA is TGTGCCAGCAGTGACCCCGGGACAGGGGGCGGTGGC.

This clone was counted at least ten times. Read coverage stops 3 residues before the CDR3 terminus; the germline J gene supplies the remainder. The V and J genes are TRBV5-1 and TRBJ2-1; TRBD2 agrees at 7 bases. This CDR3 has 15 amino acids. Germline CDR1 SGHRS, CDR2 YFSETQ. V shed 4 bases and J 3 bases; nucleotides not matched to a gene: 7. The sequenced part of the CDR3 DNA is TGCGCCAGCAGCCTAGCGGCCCCGCTCTACAATGAG. Encoded protein: CASSLAAPLYNE. The full CDR3 protein is CASSLAAPLYNEQFF.

This clone was observed at least ten times. The read ends 3 residues shy of where the CDR3 ends; the end is completed using the germline J gene. The chain has TRBV2 and TRBJ2-2; weak D call: TRBD1 (6 bases). The CDR3 is 15 amino acids. Germline V lookup: CDR1 SNHLY, CDR2 FYNNEI. Deletions cut 6 bases from V and 1 base from J, with 12 bases between. The CDR3 DNA, read in part, is TGTGCCAGCAGCGAGGGACACGAGAACACCGGGGAG. It encodes CASSEGHENTGE. The full-length CDR3 reads as CASSEGHENTGELFF.

This clone was counted at least ten times. The DNA ends 3 residues before the CDR3 does, and the rest of the CDR3 is filled in from the germline J gene. V and J are TRBV20-1 and TRBJ2-3, with a tentative D call TRBD1 (5 bases). This CDR3 is built from 16 residues. Deletions cut 5 bases from V and 0 bases from J, with 18 bases between. Germline CDR1 and CDR2: DFQATT and SNEGSKA (reference sequence). CDR3 DNA (partial): TGCAGTGCTCCGGGCAGGGCAGCATCTAGCACAGATACG. Its translation is CSAPGRAASSTDT. The whole CDR3 protein is CSAPGRAASSTDTQYF.

This clone was seen many times. The CDR3 end lies 3 residues beyond the end of the read and is filled in from the germline J gene. The chain is built from TRBV20-1 and TRBJ1-1; TRBD1 matches 7 bases. CDR1 DFQATT and CDR2 SNEGSKA come from the germline V gene (reference sequence). This CDR3 spans 14 amino acids. V lost 6 bases, J lost 4 bases, and 11 bases stayed unmatched. CDR3 DNA, as far as it was read: TGCAGTGCCTCTCCGGGACAGATACTCACTGAA. As protein: CSASPGQILTE. The entire CDR3 protein is CSASPGQILTEAFF.

There are many counts of this clone. CDR3 protein: CASSQDSDSNQPQHF. The sequenced CDR3 bases are TGCGCCAGCAGCCAAGACAGCGACAGCAATCAGCCC. This chain connects TRBV4-1 to TRBJ1-5; D is unresolved. The missing CDR3 end, 3 residues past where the read stops, is filled in from the germline J gene. The V gene lost 0 bases and the J gene lost 1 base, with 7 bases spanning the gap. Germline CDR1 and CDR2: MGHRA and YSYEKL. The CDR3 runs to 15 residues.

This clone was observed at least ten times. CDR3 DNA, as far as it was read: TGTGCCTCTCGCCAGGGGGGCAATTCACCC. This gives the protein CASRQGGNSP. The CDR3 in its entirety is CASRQGGNSPLHF. This rearrangement joins TRBV19 to TRBJ1-6; 7 nucleotides match TRBD1. The read falls 3 residues short of the CDR3 end, and the missing part is taken from the germline J gene. The CDR3 loop spans 13 amino acids. Trimming cost V 11 bases and J 7 bases; bases outside gene matches: 8. From germline, CDR1 is LNHDA and CDR2 SQIVND (reference sequence).

At least ten counts were recorded for this clone. Read coverage stops 3 residues before the CDR3 terminus; the germline J gene supplies the remainder. The chain has TRBV10-1 and TRBJ2-2; weak D call: TRBD1 (5 bases). This CDR3 has 14 residues. V lost 5 bases and J 3 bases, leaving 10 bases between the germline ends. Germline V gives CDR1 WNHNN, CDR2 SYGVQD (reference sequence). The sequenced CDR3 bases are TGCGCCAGCAGTTCGGCAGGGTACACCGGGGAG. Translated: CASSSAGYTGE. The whole CDR3 is CASSSAGYTGELFF.

The sample holds many counts of this clone. The sequence runs out 3 residues before the end of the CDR3; the remainder is reconstructed from the germline J gene. This chain links TRBV29-1 with TRBJ1-1, with 8 bases aligning to TRBD1. With V trimmed by 6 bases and J by 0 bases, 6 bases remained unmatched. This CDR3 contains 14 residues. Looked up from germline, CDR1 is SQVTM and CDR2 is ANQGSEA. The covered CDR3 bases are TGCAGCGTCGGCTGGACAGGGCTGAACACTGAA. It codes for CSVGWTGLNTE. The whole CDR3 sequence is CSVGWTGLNTEAFF.

This clone came up many times. The read falls 3 residues short of the CDR3 end, and the missing part is taken from the germline J gene. The rearrangement links TRBV6-1 to TRBJ2-7; possibly TRBD1 or TRBD2 for D (6 bases each). Germline V gene sequence: CDR1 MNHNS, CDR2 SASEGT. The ends were cut back, 0 bases at V and 2 bases at J, with 8 bases in the middle. The CDR3 is 14 residues long. The CDR3 DNA, read in part, is TGTGCCAGCAGTGAAGCGGAGGGGGCCTACGAG. Translating it yields CASSEAEGAYE. The entire CDR3 protein is CASSEAEGAYEQYF.

This clone has at least ten counts. The read comes to an end 3 residues before the CDR3 does, leaving the germline J gene to fill in the end. The rearrangement links TRBV20-1 to TRBJ1-1; a weak D match, TRBD1 (5 bases). CDR1 is DFQATT, CDR2 SNEGSKA, per germline (reference sequence). This CDR3 has 15 amino acids. Trimming pared 0 bases from V and 2 bases from J, leaving 13 bases between. The part of the CDR3 DNA that was read is TGCAGTGCTAGAGATGGGGGGGGTAGTAACACTGAA. It yields the protein CSARDGGGSNTE. The whole CDR3 sequence is CSARDGGGSNTEAFF.

This clone was counted many times. The CDR3 end falls 3 residues outside the read, so it is completed with the germline J gene. The gene calls are TRBV2 and TRBJ1-1; TRBD1 matches 7 bases. CDR1 SNHLY and CDR2 FYNNEI come from the germline V gene. This CDR3 is 13 amino acids long. Unmatched junction bases numbered 4, after V lost 7 bases and J lost 2 bases. The CDR3 DNA, read in part, is TGTGCCAGCAAGAGGGGGCCCAACACTGAA. It is translated as CASKRGPNTE. The full CDR3 protein reads CASKRGPNTEAFF.

Comment on this clone: The junction departs from the called germline gene at one end, perhaps through a read error. The CDR3 extends 3 residues past the end of the read, so its final part is completed from the germline J gene. V gene TRBV7-9 combines with J gene TRBJ1-6; possibly TRBD1 for D (5 bases). CDR1 is SEHNR and CDR2 is FQNEAQ in the germline V gene (reference sequence). This CDR3 is built from 14 residues. CDR3 loop: CSSSFTLRGSPLHF. The CDR3 bases that were read are TGTTCCAGCAGCTTCACCCTTAGGGGTTCACCC. The full variable domain, rest sourced from reference TRBV7-9 and TRBJ1-6, is DTGVSQNPRHKITKRGQNVTFRCDPISEHNRLYWYRQTLGQGPEFLTYFQNEAQLEKSRLLSDRFSAERPKGSFSTLEIQRTEQGDSAMYLCSSSFTLRGSPLHFGNGTRLTVT.